The TCR beta chain described here comes from a study of T cells in Graves' hyperthyroidism and ophthalmopathy. This clonotype has just a few counts. Source material for PBMCs was less than 12 ml fresh peripheral blood. The TCR beta CDR3 regions underwent amplification using RNA transcripts as the source. The HTBI primer set served for first-round RT-PCR of the TCR CDR3. TCRdb itself ran the multiplex PCR reads through MiXCR, one entry per CDR3 protein. The sample consists of hundreds of thousands of distinct CDR3 sequences, under 20% of them appearing once. Germline trimming cut 6 bases from V and 3 bases from J; bases unmatched to any gene: 5. Germline V CDR1 and CDR2: SQVTM, ANQGSEA. The CDR3 totals 14 residues.

The source is a woman aged 25-40 years with Graves' hyperthyroidism. This chain connects TRBV29-1 to TRBJ2-3; 11 positions agree with TRBD2. The specimen sequenced was blood. The CDR3 loop is CSVVAGGLTDTQYF. The DNA for the CDR3 is TGCAGCGTAGTAGCGGGAGGGTTGACAGATACGCAGTATTTT.